One and the same sample provided the 6 T cell receptor beta chains below, sequenced in a study of regulatory T cells in long-lasting Graves disease. TCR beta libraries were built with iRepertoire HTBI primers and Arm-PCR of CDR3 regions. MiXCR, run by TCRdb on the multiplex PCR reads, gives a single entry per CDR3 protein. Of some 400,000 distinct CDR3 sequences listed, under 15% are singletons. Documented time point: newly diagnosed GD, antithyroid drugs for less than 3 months. Making the TCR library involved RNA that had been extracted from PBMCs. This sample was shared with a second study, whose subject was T cells in Graves' hyperthyroidism and ophthalmopathy.

The sequencing used peripheral blood mononuclear cells (PBMCs), collected at new diagnosis, from a patient treated with antithyroid drugs. Source of these receptors: a woman aged 25 to 39 with Graves disease.

With respect to this clonotype: A much larger clone lies a single base off, so this may be a read error. This chain links TRBV3-1 with TRBJ2-5; 8 bases align to TRBD2. The CDR3 covers 16 residues. Germline V gene data show CDR1 as LGHDT and CDR2 as YNNKEL (reference sequence). Trimming took 3 bases from V and 9 from J; bases not matched to a gene: 15. The CDR3 reads CASSHPRGGGVEAQYF. Written as DNA, the CDR3 is TGTGCCAGCAGCCATCCACGGGGGGGCGGTGTGGAGGCCCAGTACTTC.

This clonotype appeared many times. Here the CDR3 DNA reads TGTGCCAGCAGTTACTCGTGGCGTGGCGGACTCAAGAGGACCCAGTACTTC. Protein product: CASSYSWRGGLKRTQYF. The genes are TRBV6-2 or TRBV6-3 and TRBJ2-5; possibly TRBD2 for D (5 bases). Germline values: CDR1 MNHEY, CDR2 SVGEGT. This CDR3 comprises 17 residues. V was clipped by 0 bases and J by 7 bases, with 21 bases between them.

The V call is TRBV7-2, the J call TRBJ2-1; 8 bases are shared with TRBD1. This CDR3 region has 16 residues. Germline V CDR1 and CDR2: SGHTA, FQGNSA. V lost 5 bases to trimming and J lost 2 bases; unmatched junction nucleotides: 8. The CDR3 nucleotides are TGTGCCAGCAGCCCAAGGCGGACAGGGACCTACAATGAGCAGTTCTTC. This codes for CASSPRRTGTYNEQFF.

Many counts were recorded for this clonotype. V gene TRBV12-3 or TRBV12-4 combines with J gene TRBJ2-3, with D perhaps TRBD1 or TRBD2 (5 bases each). The CDR3 is made up of 14 amino acids. V lost 6 bases and J lost 6, with 16 bases in between. CDR3 loop: CASRLLGVLDTQYF. CDR3 nucleotide sequence: TGTGCCAGCAGACTCCTGGGGGTTCTGGATACGCAGTATTTT.

Ten or more counts support this clonotype. In DNA, the CDR3 is TGTGCCTGGAGTGGGTTGGGACAGAAGGACTACACCTTC. Protein: CAWSGLGQKDYTF. This sequence joins TRBV30 and TRBJ1-2, with TRBD1 matching over 7 bases. J was trimmed by 10 bases and V by 1 base; bases with no gene match: 9. From germline, CDR1 is GTSNPN and CDR2 SVGIG (reference sequence). The CDR3 is 13 amino acids.

This sequence joins TRBV9 and TRBJ2-7; D gene uncertain. CDR1 SGDLS and CDR2 YYNGEE come from the germline V gene. This CDR3 is 14 amino acids long. Deletions cut 4 bases from V and 2 bases from J, with 13 bases between. The CDR3 sequence: CASSPRFNPYEQYF. DNA for the CDR3: TGTGCCAGCAGCCCCCGATTTAACCCCTACGAGCAGTACTTC. The full variable domain, in which reference TRBV9 and TRBJ2-7 provide the parts outside the CDR3, is DSGVTQTPKHLITATGQRVTLRCSPRSGDLSVYWYQQSLDQGLQFLIQYYNGEERAKGNILERFSAQQFPDLHSELNLSSLELGDSALYFCASSPRFNPYEQYFGPGTRLTVT.